Below, 25 T cell receptor beta chains from the same sample are listed, as sequenced in a study of shared clonotypes between healthy human individuals. This table comes from immunoSEQ multiplex PCR, and its TCRdb copy is limited to in-frame clones, with some not included. The sample records fewer than 650,000 clones, 75% to 85% being singletons. The sample comprised PBMCs. These receptors were collected from a woman in her thirties or forties in good health. Some clones in this sample may be carry-over from other donors' samples.

The gene calls are TRBV30 and TRBJ1-1; D gene unclear. V dropped 2 bases and J dropped 10 bases, with 11 bases sitting between them. Germline loops: CDR1 GTSNPN, CDR2 SVGIG (reference sequence). This CDR3 has 11 amino acids. CDR3 DNA: TGTGCCTGGAGTAAACAGAGGACAGCTTTCTTT. It encodes CAWSKQRTAFF.

V is TRBV7-6 and J is TRBJ2-5, with 13 bases lining up with TRBD2. V shed 1 base, J shed 3 bases, and the junction held 2 bases outside the gene matches. CDR3 length: 16 amino acids. CDR1 and CDR2 from the germline V gene are SGHVS and FNYEAQ. The CDR3 loop reads CASSLGGLAGKETQYF. In DNA, the CDR3 is TGTGCCAGCAGCTTAGGGGGACTAGCGGGAAAAGAGACCCAGTACTTC.

The rearrangement joins TRBV5-1 to TRBJ2-7; tentatively, D is TRBD1 or TRBD2 (6 bases each). V was pared by 3 bases and J by 5 bases, with 15 bases between. CDR3 length: 14 residues. The germline V gene encodes CDR1 SGHRS and CDR2 YFSETQ. CDR3 sequence: CASSYEGGPDEQYF. CDR3 coding DNA: TGCGCCAGCAGCTACGAAGGGGGGCCTGACGAGCAGTACTTC. The whole variable domain, remainder taken from reference TRBV5-1 and TRBJ2-7, is KAGVTQTPRYLIKTRGQQVTLSCSPISGHRSVSWYQQTPGQGLQFLFEYFSETQRNKGNFPGRFSGRQFSNSRSEMNVSTLELGDSALYLCASSYEGGPDEQYFGPGTRLTVT.

The CDR3 region is CASSGTGQRFNQPQHF. The CDR3 DNA sequence: TGTGCCAGTAGTGGGACGGGACAGCGATTCAATCAGCCCCAGCATTTT. The chain has TRBV19 and TRBJ1-5, with 7 bases identical to TRBD1. The germline CDR1 and CDR2 sequences are LNHDA and SQIVND (reference sequence). This CDR3 has 16 residues. J was trimmed by 3 bases and V by 5 bases; bases with no gene match: 10.

V gene TRBV5-4 combines with J gene TRBJ2-1; D is possibly TRBD1 or TRBD2 (5 bases each). Trimming stripped 5 bases from V and 5 bases from J, with 14 bases between. The germline V gene encodes CDR1 SGHNT and CDR2 YYREEE (reference sequence). The CDR3 contains 14 residues. The CDR3 here is CASRGTASHNEQFF. CDR3 in DNA: TGTGCCAGCAGAGGGACGGCTTCTCACAATGAGCAGTTCTTC.

The chain is built from TRBV7-2 and TRBJ1-2, with a tentative D call TRBD1 (6 bases). The germline V gene encodes CDR1 SGHTA and CDR2 FQGNSA. The CDR3 runs to 15 residues. Trimming removed 5 bases at V and 5 bases at J, with 18 bases between. CDR3 region: CASSTPGQIRYGYTF. CDR3 DNA sequence: TGTGCCAGCAGCACGCCGGGACAAATAAGATATGGCTACACCTTC.

The rearrangement links TRBV30 to TRBJ2-7; tentative D call: TRBD2 (5 bases). The germline V and J ends were trimmed by 5 bases and 2 bases, with 13 bases remaining between them. This CDR3 region has 13 residues. Per germline, CDR1 GTSNPN and CDR2 SVGIG (reference sequence). CDR3 protein: CAWGLERTYEQYF. The CDR3 DNA follows: TGTGCCTGGGGCCTGGAGCGGACCTACGAGCAGTACTTC. The full variable domain, with the rest looked up from reference TRBV30 and TRBJ2-7, is SQTIHQWPATLVQPVGSPLSLECTVEGTSNPNLYWYRQAAGRGLQLLFYSVGIGQISSEVPQNLSASRPQDRQFILSSKKLLLSDSGFYLCAWGLERTYEQYFGPGTRLTVT.

The chain couples TRBV9 to TRBJ2-7; TRBD2 matches 16 bases. CDR3 size: 17 residues. Per the germline V gene, CDR1 is SGDLS and CDR2 is YYNGEE. The ends lost 1 base at V and 2 bases at J; junction bases unmatched: 3. DNA of the CDR3: TGTGCCAGCAGCGTAAGGGGACTAGCGGGAGGGCCCTACGAGCAGTACTTC. Its translation is CASSVRGLAGGPYEQYF.

The rearrangement links TRBV11-2 to TRBJ1-2; 7 bases line up with TRBD1. Germline V gene data show CDR1 as SGHAT and CDR2 as FQNNGV. This CDR3 is 13 amino acids long. The J segment lost 8 bases and the V segment lost 4 bases, leaving 7 bases of the junction unmatched. CDR3 sequence reads: CASSSLNRGGYTF. In DNA, the CDR3 is TGTGCCAGCAGCTCACTAAACAGGGGCGGCTACACCTTC.

Remarks on this clone: The sample holds other DNA sequences that translate to the same CDR3. The V and J genes are TRBV5-1 and TRBJ2-6; D is unclear. The CDR3 runs 14 residues. V was clipped by 0 bases and J by 2 bases, with 3 bases between them. Looked up from germline, CDR1 is SGHRS and CDR2 is YFSETQ. CDR3 amino acids: CASSLGAGANVLTF. The CDR3 nucleotides are TGCGCCAGCAGCTTGGGGGCTGGGGCCAACGTCCTGACTTTC.

This clone was counted once. A junction boundary mismatches the germline segment, possibly from a read error. The chain couples TRBV2 to TRBJ2-1, with 7 bases aligning to TRBD1. CDR3 size: 12 residues. Germline-derived CDR1 and CDR2 are SNHLY and FYNNEI. The CDR3 protein is CASSRGQLKLVF. DNA for the CDR3: TGTGCCAGCAGTCGGGGACAGTTAAAGTTGGTCTTC.

This clone has only a few counts. The chain carries TRBV7-2 and TRBJ2-1; 9 bases fit TRBD1. Germline V gene data show CDR1 as SGHTA and CDR2 as FQGNSA. V lost 5 bases and J lost 5; bases outside the gene matches: 7. The CDR3 is 15 residues long. CDR3 coding DNA: TGTGCCAGCAGCATTGACAGGGGGAGTCACAATGAGCAGTTCTTC. Translated, it gives CASSIDRGSHNEQFF.

J is TRBJ2-7 and V is TRBV7-2; 9 bases are shared with TRBD2. After removal of 4 bases from V and 1 base from J, the junction contained 5 bases not matched to a gene. Per germline, CDR1 SGHTA and CDR2 FQGNSA. There are 15 residues in the CDR3. The CDR3 sequence: CASSWREGPSYEQYF. CDR3 nucleotide sequence: TGTGCCAGCAGCTGGCGGGAGGGTCCTTCCTACGAGCAGTACTTC.

The chain employs TRBV30 and TRBJ1-2, with a tentative D call TRBD1 (6 bases). This CDR3 is 11 amino acids long. Germline lookup yields CDR1 GTSNPN and CDR2 SVGIG (reference sequence). V lost 3 bases and J lost 8, with 10 bases in between. The CDR3 reads CAWRWGAGYTF. The CDR3 DNA reads TGTGCCTGGAGGTGGGGGGCCGGCTACACCTTC.

The chain employs TRBV30 and TRBJ2-7; 7 bases are shared with TRBD2. Losses at the gene ends were 1 base for V and 1 base for J; bases not matched to a gene: 4. The length of the CDR3 is 14 residues. CDR1 GTSNPN and CDR2 SVGIG come from the germline V gene (reference sequence). The CDR3, as DNA: TGTGCCTGGAGTGGGACTAGTAGTTCCTACGAGCAGTACTTC. This gives the protein CAWSGTSSSYEQYF. Full variable domain (rest looked up from reference TRBV30 and TRBJ2-7): SQTIHQWPATLVQPVGSPLSLECTVEGTSNPNLYWYRQAAGRGLQLLFYSVGIGQISSEVPQNLSASRPQDRQFILSSKKLLLSDSGFYLCAWSGTSSSYEQYFGPGTRLTVT.

The chain uses TRBV5-8 and TRBJ2-1; 13 bases are shared with TRBD2. The trim removed 6 bases at V and 2 bases at J, leaving 5 bases unmatched. This CDR3 region has 16 residues. Germline V gene lookup returns CDR1 SGHTS and CDR2 YDEGEE. The CDR3 sequence is CASNILAGGPYNEQFF. Here the CDR3 DNA reads TGTGCCAGCAACATACTAGCGGGAGGGCCCTACAATGAGCAGTTCTTC. Full variable domain (missing parts from reference TRBV5-8 and TRBJ2-1): EAGVTQSPTHLIKTRGQQATLRCSPISGHTSVYWYQQALGLGLQFLLWYDEGEERNRGNFPPRFSGRQFPNYSSELNVNALELEDSALYLCASNILAGGPYNEQFFGPGTRLTVL.

The genes are TRBV28 and TRBJ2-2, with 9 nucleotides matching TRBD2. The CDR3 sequence is 16 residues long. The junction had 13 bases not matched to a gene; V was cut back by 6 bases and J by 8 bases. CDR1 and CDR2 from the germline V gene are MDHEN and SYDVKM. The CDR3 DNA reads TGTGCCAGCAGGCGTAGCGGGAGTCGAGTTCGGGGGGAGCTGTTTTTT. Its protein product is CASRRSGSRVRGELFF.

This chain links TRBV19 with TRBJ2-1; maybe TRBD1 (5 bases). The CDR3 length is 13 residues. Germline V lookup: CDR1 LNHDA, CDR2 SQIVND (reference sequence). V lost 8 bases to trimming and J lost 6 bases, with 14 bases between them. The CDR3 region is CASSSWQGNEQFF. CDR3 coding DNA: TGTGCCAGTTCCAGTTGGCAGGGCAATGAGCAGTTCTTC. Variable domain in full (rest from reference TRBV19 and TRBJ2-1): DGGITQSPKYLFRKEGQNVTLSCEQNLNHDAMYWYRQDPGQGLRLIYYSQIVNDFQKGDIAEGYSVSREKKESFPLTVTSAQKNPTAFYLCASSSWQGNEQFFGPGTRLTVL.

The rearrangement uses TRBV5-4 and TRBJ2-2, with D unresolved. The CDR3 is made up of 13 amino acids. V was trimmed by 2 bases and J by 1 base, leaving 3 bases between them. CDR1 is SGHNT and CDR2 is YYREEE in the germline V gene (reference sequence). For the CDR3, the DNA is TGTGCCAGCAGCTTACAGAACACCGGGGAGCTGTTTTTT. It encodes CASSLQNTGELFF.

The V and J genes are TRBV6-1 and TRBJ2-7, with D possibly being TRBD2 (5 bases). V lost 6 bases to trimming and J lost 5 bases, with 17 bases between them. This CDR3 has 14 residues. From germline, CDR1 is MNHNS and CDR2 SASEGT. This CDR3 is CASRKDGFGNEQYF. The CDR3 region has the DNA TGTGCCAGCAGAAAGGACGGTTTCGGGAACGAGCAGTACTTC.

This clone was recorded a few times. The rearrangement joins TRBV5-1 to TRBJ2-5; D possibly corresponds to TRBD1 (5 bases). V shed 0 bases and J shed 1 base, with 13 bases lying between them. This CDR3 contains 16 residues. Germline V gives CDR1 SGHRS, CDR2 YFSETQ. The CDR3 DNA reads TGCGCCAGCAGCTTGGATATTGGGGCAGCCCAAGAGACCCAGTACTTC. This gives the protein CASSLDIGAAQETQYF.

The rearrangement links TRBV5-1 to TRBJ1-4; D unresolved. Germline CDR1 reads SGHRS; CDR2 reads YFSETQ. Between the trimmed V and J ends, which lost 5 bases and 0 bases, there was a span of 8 bases. The CDR3 consists of 14 residues. The DNA for the CDR3 is TGCGCCAGCAGGCGGGTAGCAACTAATGAAAAACTGTTTTTT. The encoded protein is CASRRVATNEKLFF.

This clone was detected a few times. V gene TRBV28 combines with J gene TRBJ2-2, with D unresolved. The germline V gene encodes CDR1 MDHEN and CDR2 SYDVKM. Deletions cut 2 bases from V and 6 bases from J, with 13 bases between. The CDR3 is 15 amino acids. The CDR3 loop reads CASSLPPLASGELFF. CDR3 bases: TGTGCCAGCAGTTTACCCCCTCTGGCATCCGGGGAGCTGTTTTTT.

The chain uses TRBV6-4 and TRBJ2-2; D is tentatively TRBD1 or TRBD2 (5 bases each). Germline V gene data show CDR1 as MRHNA and CDR2 as SNTAGT. The CDR3 covers 14 residues. V lost 3 bases, J lost 5 bases, and 10 bases lay in between. CDR3 coding DNA: TGTGCCAGCAGTGAGGGACCTCAAACCGGGGAGCTGTTTTTT. Translated: CASSEGPQTGELFF.

This chain links TRBV10-3 with TRBJ2-5; a possible D gene is TRBD2 (5 bases). Trimming shortened V by 5 bases and J by 2 bases, and 18 bases separated the two germline ends. The CDR3 length is 16 residues. Germline V gene data show CDR1 as ENHRY and CDR2 as SYGVKD. The CDR3 DNA is TGTGCCATCAGTACCAAAAGCGGAGTTGGGCAAGAGACCCAGTACTTC. It translates to CAISTKSGVGQETQYF.